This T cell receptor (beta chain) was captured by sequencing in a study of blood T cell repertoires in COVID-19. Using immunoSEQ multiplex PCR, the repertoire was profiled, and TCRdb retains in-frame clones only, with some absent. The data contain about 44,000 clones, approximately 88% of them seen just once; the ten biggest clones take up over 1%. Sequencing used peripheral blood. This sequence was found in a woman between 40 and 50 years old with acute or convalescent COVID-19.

CDR3 in amino acids: CASSTGTGLRPGRGENSPLHF. The CDR3 DNA is TGTGCCAGCAGTACCGGGACAGGGTTACGTCCGGGAAGGGGAGAGAATTCACCCCTCCACTTT. The V gene is TRBV21-1, the J gene TRBJ1-6; TRBD1 is the table's D call and was not checked against the DNA. TRBV21-1 is classified as a pseudogene. CDR3 length equals 21 residues.